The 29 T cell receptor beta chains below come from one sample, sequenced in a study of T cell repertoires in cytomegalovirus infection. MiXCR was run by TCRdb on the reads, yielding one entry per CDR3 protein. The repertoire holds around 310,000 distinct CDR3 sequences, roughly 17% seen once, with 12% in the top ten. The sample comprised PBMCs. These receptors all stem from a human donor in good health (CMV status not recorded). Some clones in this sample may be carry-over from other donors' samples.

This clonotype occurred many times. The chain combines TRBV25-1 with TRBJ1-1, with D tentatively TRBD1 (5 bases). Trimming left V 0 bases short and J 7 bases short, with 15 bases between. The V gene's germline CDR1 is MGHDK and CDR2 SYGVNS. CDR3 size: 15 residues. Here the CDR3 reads CASSEYGTALSEAFF. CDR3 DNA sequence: TGTGCCAGCAGTGAATATGGGACCGCTCTTAGTGAAGCTTTCTTT.

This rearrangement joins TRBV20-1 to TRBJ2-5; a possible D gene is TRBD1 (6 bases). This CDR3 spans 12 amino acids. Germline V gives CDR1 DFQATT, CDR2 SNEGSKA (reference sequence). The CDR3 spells CGYRDAGETQYF. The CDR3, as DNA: TGCGGATACAGGGACGCGGGAGAGACCCAGTACTTC.

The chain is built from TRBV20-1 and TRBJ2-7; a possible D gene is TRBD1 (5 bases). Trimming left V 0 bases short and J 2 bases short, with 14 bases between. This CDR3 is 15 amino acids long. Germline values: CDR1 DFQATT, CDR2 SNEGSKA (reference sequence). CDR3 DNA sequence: TGCAGTGCTAGAGATCCCGGACACCCGACCTACGAGCAGTACTTC. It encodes CSARDPGHPTYEQYF.

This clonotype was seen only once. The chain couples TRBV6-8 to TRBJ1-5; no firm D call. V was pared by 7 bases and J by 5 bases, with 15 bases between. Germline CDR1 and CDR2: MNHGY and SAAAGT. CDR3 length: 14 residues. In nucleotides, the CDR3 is TGTGCCAGCACCACGGGAGGCATTCATCAGCCCCAGCATTTT. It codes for CASTTGGIHQPQHF.

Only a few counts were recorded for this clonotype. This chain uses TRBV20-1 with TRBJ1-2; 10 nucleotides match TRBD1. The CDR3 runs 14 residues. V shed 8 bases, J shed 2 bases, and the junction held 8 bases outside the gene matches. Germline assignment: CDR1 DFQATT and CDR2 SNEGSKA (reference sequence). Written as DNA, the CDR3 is TGCAGTACAAGTCCGGGACAGGGGAACTATGGCTACACCTTC. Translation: CSTSPGQGNYGYTF.

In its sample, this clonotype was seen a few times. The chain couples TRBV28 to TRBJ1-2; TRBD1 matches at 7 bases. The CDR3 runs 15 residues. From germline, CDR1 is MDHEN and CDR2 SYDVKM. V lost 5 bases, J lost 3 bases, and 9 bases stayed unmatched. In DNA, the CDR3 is TGTGCCAGCAGTACCACCCGACAGGGCTACTATGGCTACACCTTC. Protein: CASSTTRQGYYGYTF.

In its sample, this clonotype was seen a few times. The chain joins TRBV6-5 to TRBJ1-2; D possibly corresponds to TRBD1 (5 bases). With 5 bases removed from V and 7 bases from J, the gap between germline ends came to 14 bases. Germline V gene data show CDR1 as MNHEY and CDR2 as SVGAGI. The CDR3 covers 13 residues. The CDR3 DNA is TGTGCCAGCAGTCCCCCCCAGGGTACTGGCTACACCTTC. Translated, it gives CASSPPQGTGYTF.

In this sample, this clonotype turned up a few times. The CDR3 is CASSLTAYGYTF. In DNA, the CDR3 is TGTGCCAGCAGTCTCACGGCCTATGGCTACACCTTC. The J gene is TRBJ1-2, the V gene TRBV28, with D unresolved. V was trimmed by 5 bases and J by 4 bases, leaving 8 bases between them. Germline V CDR1 and CDR2: MDHEN, SYDVKM. CDR3 length: 12 residues.

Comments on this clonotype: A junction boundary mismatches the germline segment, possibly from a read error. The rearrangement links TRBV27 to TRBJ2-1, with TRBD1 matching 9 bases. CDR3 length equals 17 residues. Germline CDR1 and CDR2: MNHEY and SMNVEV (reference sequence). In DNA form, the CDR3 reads TGTGCCAGCAGTTTATCGAGGGGACAGGGCCCCTACAATGAGCAGCTCTTC. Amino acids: CASSLSRGQGPYNEQLF.

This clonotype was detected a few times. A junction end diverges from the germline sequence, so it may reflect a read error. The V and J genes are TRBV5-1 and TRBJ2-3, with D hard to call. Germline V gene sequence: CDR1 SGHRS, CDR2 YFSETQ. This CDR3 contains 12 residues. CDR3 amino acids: CASSLATNTQYF. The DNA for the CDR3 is TGCGCCAGCAGCTTGGCCACAAATACGCAGTATTTT.

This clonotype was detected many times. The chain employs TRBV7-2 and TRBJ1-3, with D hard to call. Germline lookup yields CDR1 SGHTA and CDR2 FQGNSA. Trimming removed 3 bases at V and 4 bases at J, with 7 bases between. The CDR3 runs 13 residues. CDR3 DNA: TGTGCCAGCAGCTTTATGTCCGGAAACACCATATATTTT. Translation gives CASSFMSGNTIYF.

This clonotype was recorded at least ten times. DNA for the CDR3: TGTGCCAGCAGTCAAATCGTCCCGGGACAGACTATGAACACTGAAGCTTTCTTT. It translates to CASSQIVPGQTMNTEAFF. This chain joins TRBV6-1 and TRBJ1-1; TRBD1 matches at 7 bases. Germline CDR1 reads MNHNS; CDR2 reads SASEGT. J lost 0 bases, V lost 5 bases, and 15 bases had no gene match. The CDR3 spans 18 residues.

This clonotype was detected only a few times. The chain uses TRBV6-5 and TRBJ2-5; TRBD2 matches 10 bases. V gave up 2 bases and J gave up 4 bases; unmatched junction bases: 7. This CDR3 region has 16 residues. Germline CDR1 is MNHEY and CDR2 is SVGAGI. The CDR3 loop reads CASSYRLAGGSETQYF. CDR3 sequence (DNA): TGTGCCAGCAGTTACCGACTAGCGGGCGGGTCAGAGACCCAGTACTTC.

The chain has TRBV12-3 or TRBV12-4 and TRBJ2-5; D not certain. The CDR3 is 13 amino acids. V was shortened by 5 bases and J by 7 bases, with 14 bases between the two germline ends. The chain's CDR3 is CASSATLLGTQYF. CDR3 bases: TGTGCCAGCAGTGCCACGTTATTGGGGACCCAGTACTTC.

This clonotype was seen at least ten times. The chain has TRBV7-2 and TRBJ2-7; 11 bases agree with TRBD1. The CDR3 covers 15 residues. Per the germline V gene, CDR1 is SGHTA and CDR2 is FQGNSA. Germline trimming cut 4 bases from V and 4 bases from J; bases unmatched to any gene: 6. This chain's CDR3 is CASSSKDRGRYEQYF. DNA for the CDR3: TGTGCCAGCAGCTCCAAGGACAGGGGGCGGTACGAGCAGTACTTC.

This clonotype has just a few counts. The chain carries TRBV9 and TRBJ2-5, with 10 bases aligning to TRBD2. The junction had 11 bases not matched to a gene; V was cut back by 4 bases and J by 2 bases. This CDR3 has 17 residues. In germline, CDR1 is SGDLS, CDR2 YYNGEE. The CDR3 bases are TGTGCCAGCAGCCCTCGAGGTGATAGCGGGGGGCAAGAGACCCAGTACTTC. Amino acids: CASSPRGDSGGQETQYF.

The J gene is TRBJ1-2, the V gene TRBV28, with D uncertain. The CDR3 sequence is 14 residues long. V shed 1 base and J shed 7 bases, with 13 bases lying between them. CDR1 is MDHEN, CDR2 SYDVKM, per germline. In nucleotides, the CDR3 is TGTGCCAGCAGTTTATCTCCCCGGGGAGGTGGCTACACCTTC. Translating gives CASSLSPRGGGYTF.

The DNA for the CDR3 is TGCAGCGTTGCCTGGGAGGGGCAACTCGAAGCTTTCTTT. Residues: CSVAWEGQLEAFF. The chain has TRBV29-1 and TRBJ1-1; D is perhaps TRBD1 (5 bases). V was cut by 4 bases and J by 8 bases, with 17 bases left in between. This CDR3 region has 13 residues. The germline V gene has CDR1 SQVTM and CDR2 ANQGSEA.

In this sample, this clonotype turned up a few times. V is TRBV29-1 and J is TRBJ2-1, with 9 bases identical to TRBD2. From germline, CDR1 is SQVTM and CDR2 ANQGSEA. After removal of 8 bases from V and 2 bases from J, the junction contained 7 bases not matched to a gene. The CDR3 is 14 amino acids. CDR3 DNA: TGCAGCCTTAAGACTAGCGGCCCCTACAATGAGCAGTTCTTC. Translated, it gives CSLKTSGPYNEQFF.

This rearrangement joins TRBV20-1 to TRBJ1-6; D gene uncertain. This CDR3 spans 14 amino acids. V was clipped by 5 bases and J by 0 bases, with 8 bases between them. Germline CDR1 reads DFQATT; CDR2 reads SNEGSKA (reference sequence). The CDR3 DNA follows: TGCAGTGCTGAGGAGGCCTCCTATAATTCACCCCTCCACTTT. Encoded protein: CSAEEASYNSPLHF.

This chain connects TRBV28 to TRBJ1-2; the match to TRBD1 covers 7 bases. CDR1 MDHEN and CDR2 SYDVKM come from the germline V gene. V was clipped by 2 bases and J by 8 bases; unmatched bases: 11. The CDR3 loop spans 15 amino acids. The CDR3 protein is CASSLTSDRVRGYTF. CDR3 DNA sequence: TGTGCCAGCAGTTTAACTTCTGACAGGGTACGCGGCTACACCTTC.

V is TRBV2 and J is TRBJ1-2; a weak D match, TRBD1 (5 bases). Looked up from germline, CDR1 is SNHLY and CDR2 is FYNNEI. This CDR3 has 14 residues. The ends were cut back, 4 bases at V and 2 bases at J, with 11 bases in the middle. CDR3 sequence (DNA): TGTGCCAGCAGTGTTCTCCCAGGGAACTATGGCTACACCTTC. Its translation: CASSVLPGNYGYTF. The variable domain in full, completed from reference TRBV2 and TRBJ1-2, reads EPEVTQTPSHQVTQMGQEVILRCVPISNHLYFYWYRQILGQKVEFLVSFYNNEISEKSEIFDDQFSVERPDGSNFTLKIRSTKLEDSAMYFCASSVLPGNYGYTFGSGTRLTVV.

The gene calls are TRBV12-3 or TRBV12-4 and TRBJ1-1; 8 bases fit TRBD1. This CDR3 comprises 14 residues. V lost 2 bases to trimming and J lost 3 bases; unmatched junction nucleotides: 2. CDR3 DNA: TGTGCCAGCAGTTTATGGACAGGGTACACTGAAGCTTTCTTT. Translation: CASSLWTGYTEAFF.

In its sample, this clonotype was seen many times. The CDR3 here is CASSLIIASGGTSTDTQYF. CDR3 sequence (DNA): TGTGCCAGCAGCTTAATCATCGCTAGCGGGGGGACTAGCACAGATACGCAGTATTTT. This chain joins TRBV7-2 and TRBJ2-3, with 11 positions matching TRBD2. Losses at the gene ends were 2 bases for V and 0 bases for J; bases not matched to a gene: 10. The CDR3 runs 19 residues. Germline CDR1 and CDR2: SGHTA and FQGNSA. The full variable domain, with the rest looked up from reference TRBV7-2 and TRBJ2-3, is GAGVSQSPSNKVTEKGKDVELRCDPISGHTALYWYRQSLGQGLEFLIYFQGNSAPDKSGLPSDRFSAERTGGSVSTLTIQRTQQEDSAVYLCASSLIIASGGTSTDTQYFGPGTRLTVL.

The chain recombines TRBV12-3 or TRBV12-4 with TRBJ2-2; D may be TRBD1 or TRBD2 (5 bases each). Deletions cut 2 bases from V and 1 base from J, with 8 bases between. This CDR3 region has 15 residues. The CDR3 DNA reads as TGTGCCAGCAGTTTAACGGGGCTGAACACCGGGGAGCTGTTTTTT. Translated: CASSLTGLNTGELFF.

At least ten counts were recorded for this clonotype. CDR3 sequence reads: CASSSAGQPHLAKNIQYF. CDR3 bases: TGTGCCAGCAGCTCGGCCGGACAGCCTCATCTAGCCAAAAACATTCAGTACTTC. V and J are TRBV7-9 and TRBJ2-4, with D perhaps TRBD1 (6 bases). Looked up from germline, CDR1 is SEHNR and CDR2 is FQNEAQ (reference sequence). The CDR3 loop spans 18 amino acids. The germline V and J ends were trimmed by 4 bases and 0 bases, with 19 bases remaining between them.

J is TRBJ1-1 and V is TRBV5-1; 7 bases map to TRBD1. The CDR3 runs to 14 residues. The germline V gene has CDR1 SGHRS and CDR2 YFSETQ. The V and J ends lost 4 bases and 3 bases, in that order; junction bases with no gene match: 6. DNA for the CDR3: TGCGCCAGCAGCCCGACAGGGTTCGACACTGAAGCTTTCTTT. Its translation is CASSPTGFDTEAFF.

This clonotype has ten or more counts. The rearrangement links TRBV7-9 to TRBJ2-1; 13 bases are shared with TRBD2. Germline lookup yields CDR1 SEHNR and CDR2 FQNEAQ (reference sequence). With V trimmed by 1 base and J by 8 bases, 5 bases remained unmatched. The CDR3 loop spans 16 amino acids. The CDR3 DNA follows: TGTGCCAGCAGCTTAGGGGGGACTAGCGGGGCCCATGAGCAGTTCTTC. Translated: CASSLGGTSGAHEQFF. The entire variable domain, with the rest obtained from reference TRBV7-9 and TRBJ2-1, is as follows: DTGVSQNPRHKITKRGQNVTFRCDPISEHNRLYWYRQTLGQGPEFLTYFQNEAQLEKSRLLSDRFSAERPKGSFSTLEIQRTEQGDSAMYLCASSLGGTSGAHEQFFGPGTRLTVL.

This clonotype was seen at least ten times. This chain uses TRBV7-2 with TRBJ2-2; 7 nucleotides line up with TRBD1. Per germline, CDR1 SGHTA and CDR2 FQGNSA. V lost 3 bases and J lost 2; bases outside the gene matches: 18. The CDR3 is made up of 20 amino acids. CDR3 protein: CASSFRSSAGGFRNTGELFF. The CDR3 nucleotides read TGTGCCAGCAGCTTTCGTAGTTCGGCAGGGGGTTTTCGAAACACCGGGGAGCTGTTTTTT.